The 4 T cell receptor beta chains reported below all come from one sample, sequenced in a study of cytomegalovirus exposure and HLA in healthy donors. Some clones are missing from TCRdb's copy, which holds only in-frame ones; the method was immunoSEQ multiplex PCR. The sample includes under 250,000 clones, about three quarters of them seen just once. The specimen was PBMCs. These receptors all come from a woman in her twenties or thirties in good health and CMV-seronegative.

The CDR3 region is CASTTETGSQETQYF. CDR3 DNA: TGTGCCAGCACCACGGAAACAGGGTCCCAAGAGACCCAGTACTTC. The rearrangement links TRBV28 to TRBJ2-5, with D possibly TRBD1 on 6 matching bases. Germline CDR1 and CDR2: MDHEN and SYDVKM. CDR3 length: 15 residues. With 7 bases removed from V and 1 base from J, the gap between germline ends came to 16 bases.

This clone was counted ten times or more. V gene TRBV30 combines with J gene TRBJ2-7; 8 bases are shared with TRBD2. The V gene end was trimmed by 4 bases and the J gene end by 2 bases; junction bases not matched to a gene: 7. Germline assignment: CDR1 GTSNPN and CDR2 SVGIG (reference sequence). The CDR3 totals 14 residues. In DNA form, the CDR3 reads TGTGCCTGGACCGGGACTAGACGAGCCTACGAGCAGTACTTC. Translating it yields CAWTGTRRAYEQYF.

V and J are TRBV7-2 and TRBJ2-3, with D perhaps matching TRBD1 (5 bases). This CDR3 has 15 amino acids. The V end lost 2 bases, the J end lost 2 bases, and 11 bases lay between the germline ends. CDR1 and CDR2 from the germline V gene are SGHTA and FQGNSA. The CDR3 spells CASSLTGGDTDTQYF. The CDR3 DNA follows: TGTGCCAGCAGCTTAACAGGTGGGGACACAGATACGCAGTATTTT.

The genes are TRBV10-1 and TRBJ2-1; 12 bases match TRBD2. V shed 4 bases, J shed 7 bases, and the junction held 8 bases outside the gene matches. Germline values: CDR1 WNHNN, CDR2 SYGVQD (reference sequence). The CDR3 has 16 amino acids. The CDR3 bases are TGCGCCAGCAGTGGACCCCTAGCGGGAGGGCTGAATGAGCAGTTCTTC. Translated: CASSGPLAGGLNEQFF.